Shown below are 15 T cell receptor beta chains from a single sample sequenced in a study of blood T cell repertoires in COVID-19. Sequencing used immunoSEQ multiplex PCR; TCRdb keeps in-frame clones, though not all of them. The data contain around 180,000 clones, less than 85% of them singletons. Source material: peripheral blood. These receptors originate from a human donor in a cohort sampled during active COVID-19.

The chain carries TRBV9 and TRBJ2-6; 8 bases map to TRBD1. The V and J ends lost 4 bases and 1 base, in that order; junction bases with no gene match: 10. The CDR3 covers 18 residues. Germline lookup yields CDR1 SGDLS and CDR2 YYNGEE. The CDR3: CASSLPTGERSGANVLTF. For the CDR3, the DNA is TGTGCCAGCAGCTTACCGACAGGGGAAAGGTCTGGGGCCAACGTCCTGACTTTC.

The chain couples TRBV5-1 to TRBJ1-4; the match to TRBD1 covers 10 bases. V lost 4 bases and J lost 8; bases outside the gene matches: 8. Looked up from germline, CDR1 is SGHRS and CDR2 is YFSETQ. This CDR3 contains 15 residues. The CDR3 sequence: CASSPRQGADEKLFF. CDR3 coding DNA: TGCGCCAGCAGCCCCCGACAGGGGGCAGACGAAAAACTGTTTTTT.

This clone showed up just once. This rearrangement joins TRBV5-6 to TRBJ2-3; a possible D gene is TRBD1 (5 bases). Trimming pared 0 bases from V and 0 bases from J, leaving 11 bases between. The CDR3 extends over 16 amino acids. Looked up from germline, CDR1 is SGHDT and CDR2 is YYEEEE. The CDR3 DNA is TGTGCCAGCAGCTTGGGTACAGGAGCTAGCACAGATACGCAGTATTTT. Its protein is CASSLGTGASTDTQYF.

V gene TRBV5-6 combines with J gene TRBJ1-4; D perhaps matches TRBD1 (6 bases). Germline loops: CDR1 SGHDT, CDR2 YYEEEE. The CDR3 totals 14 residues. Trimming stripped 3 bases from V and 10 bases from J, with 16 bases between. The CDR3 DNA is TGTGCCAGCAGCTCTACAGGGAACATCCGAAAACTGTTTTTT. It is translated as CASSSTGNIRKLFF.

J is TRBJ1-2 and V is TRBV10-2, with D unresolved. Trimming pared 3 bases from V and 4 bases from J, leaving 6 bases between. Per germline, CDR1 WSHSY and CDR2 SAAADI. The CDR3 totals 12 residues. The CDR3 sequence is CASSDRSYGYTF. CDR3 nucleotide sequence: TGCGCCAGCAGTGACAGAAGCTATGGCTACACCTTC.

V gene TRBV4-1 combines with J gene TRBJ1-4; 9 nucleotides match TRBD1. Losses at the gene ends were 3 bases for V and 2 bases for J; bases not matched to a gene: 4. The CDR3 is 16 amino acids. The germline V gene has CDR1 MGHRA and CDR2 YSYEKL. This CDR3 is CASSHVGQGTNEKLFF. The CDR3 DNA reads TGCGCCAGCAGCCATGTGGGACAGGGCACTAATGAAAAACTGTTTTTT.

The sample holds a few counts of this clone. The chain uses TRBV10-3 and TRBJ2-7; the match to TRBD1 covers 8 bases. Germline V CDR1 and CDR2: ENHRY, SYGVKD. J was trimmed by 0 bases and V by 0 bases; bases with no gene match: 4. The CDR3 loop spans 16 amino acids. CDR3 coding DNA: TGTGCCATCAGTGAGTCTATAGGACAGGGCTCCTACGAGCAGTACTTC. Its translation: CAISESIGQGSYEQYF.

The CDR3 spells CASSLGADRVYGYTF. The CDR3, as DNA: TGTGCCAGCAGCTTAGGAGCAGACAGGGTCTATGGCTACACCTTC. This chain uses TRBV7-6 with TRBJ1-2, with 7 bases aligning to TRBD1. This CDR3 has 15 amino acids. V lost 1 base, J lost 4 bases, and 6 bases stayed unmatched. The germline V gene has CDR1 SGHVS and CDR2 FNYEAQ.

The V gene is TRBV3-1 (or the pseudogene TRBV3-2), the J gene TRBJ2-3, with a weak D call TRBD2 (6 bases). This CDR3 comprises 15 residues. Germline V gene sequence: CDR1 LGHDT, CDR2 YNNKEL (reference sequence). The V end lost 8 bases, the J end lost 4 bases, and 19 bases lay between the germline ends. CDR3: CASGLRGLGADTQYF. The CDR3 DNA reads as TGTGCCAGCGGGTTGCGGGGCCTAGGAGCAGATACGCAGTATTTT.

This chain uses TRBV2 with TRBJ2-1; 7 nucleotides match TRBD1. The CDR3 runs to 15 residues. V shed 8 bases and J 7 bases; nucleotides not matched to a gene: 14. Germline lookup yields CDR1 SNHLY and CDR2 FYNNEI. The CDR3 spells CASDTDRAYMNEQFF. The CDR3 DNA follows: TGTGCCAGCGATACCGACAGGGCCTACATGAATGAGCAGTTCTTC.

J is TRBJ2-2 and V is TRBV6-5, with a weak D call TRBD1 (8 bases). Per germline, CDR1 MNHEY and CDR2 SVGAGI. V dropped 4 bases and J dropped 6 bases, with 18 bases sitting between them. The CDR3 totals 16 residues. CDR3 nucleotides: TGTGCCAGCAGTTCCACAGGGGGGGGCCTCTCCGGGGAGCTGTTTTTT. Protein: CASSSTGGGLSGELFF.

The V gene is TRBV5-6, the J gene TRBJ1-1, with 7 bases that match TRBD1. Germline trimming cut 1 base from V and 4 bases from J; bases unmatched to any gene: 4. Germline CDR1 is SGHDT and CDR2 is YYEEEE. The CDR3 contains 14 residues. The chain's CDR3 is CASSLPGGGTEAFF. CDR3 DNA sequence: TGTGCCAGCAGCTTGCCAGGGGGAGGCACTGAAGCTTTCTTT.

V is TRBV18 and J is TRBJ2-1, with D tentatively TRBD2 (5 bases). Germline V gene data show CDR1 as KGHSH and CDR2 as LQKENI. V was shortened by 0 bases and J by 8 bases, with 8 bases between the two germline ends. The CDR3 length is 13 residues. CDR3 sequence (DNA): TGTGCCAGCTCACCACCAACCGGGGATGAGCAGTTCTTC. Its protein is CASSPPTGDEQFF.

This rearrangement joins TRBV10-1 to TRBJ1-1, with D tentatively TRBD1 (6 bases). The CDR3 has 13 amino acids. V was clipped by 0 bases and J by 5 bases, with 7 bases between them. Germline V gene lookup returns CDR1 WNHNN and CDR2 SYGVQD (reference sequence). The CDR3 spells CASSESGATEAFF. Here the CDR3 DNA reads TGCGCCAGCAGTGAGTCGGGGGCTACTGAAGCTTTCTTT.

The CDR3 DNA reads TGTGCCAGCCCCCCGGGACAGGGCTCCGGGGCAACTAATGAAAAACTGTTTTTT. Amino acids: CASPPGQGSGATNEKLFF. This sequence joins TRBV21-1 and TRBJ1-4; the D segment call TRBD1 is taken from the table without a DNA check. TRBV21-1 is shown as a pseudogene. CDR3 length: 18 residues.